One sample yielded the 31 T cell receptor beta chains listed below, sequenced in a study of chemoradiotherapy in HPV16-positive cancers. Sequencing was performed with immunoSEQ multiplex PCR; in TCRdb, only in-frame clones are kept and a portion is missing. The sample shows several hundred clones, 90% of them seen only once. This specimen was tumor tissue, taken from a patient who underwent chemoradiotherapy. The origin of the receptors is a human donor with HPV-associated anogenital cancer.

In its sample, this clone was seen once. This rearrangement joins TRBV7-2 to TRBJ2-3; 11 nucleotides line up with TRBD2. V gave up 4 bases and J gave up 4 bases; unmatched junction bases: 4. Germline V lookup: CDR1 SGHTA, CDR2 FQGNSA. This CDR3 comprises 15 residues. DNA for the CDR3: TGTGCCAGCAGCTCACTAGCGGGGGCCCCAGATACGCAGTATTTT. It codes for CASSSLAGAPDTQYF.

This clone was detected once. CDR3 sequence: CASSKYTGGDPEAFF. DNA of the CDR3: TGTGCCAGCAGCAAATACACAGGGGGGGATCCTGAAGCTTTCTTT. V gene TRBV7-9 combines with J gene TRBJ1-1; 8 bases are a match to TRBD1. CDR1 is SEHNR, CDR2 FQNEAQ, per germline (reference sequence). V trimming: 5 bases; J trimming: 6 bases; junction bases outside the gene matches: 11. This CDR3 region has 15 residues.

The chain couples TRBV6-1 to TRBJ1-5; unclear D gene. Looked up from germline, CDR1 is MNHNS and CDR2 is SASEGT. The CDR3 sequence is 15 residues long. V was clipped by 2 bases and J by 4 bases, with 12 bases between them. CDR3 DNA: TGTGCCAGCAGTGAAACGGTGGGGATAAATCAGCCCCAGCATTTT. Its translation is CASSETVGINQPQHF.

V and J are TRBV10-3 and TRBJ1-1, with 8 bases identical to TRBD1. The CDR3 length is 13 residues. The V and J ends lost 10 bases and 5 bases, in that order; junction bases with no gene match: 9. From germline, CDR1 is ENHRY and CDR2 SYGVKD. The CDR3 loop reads CATRRTGQTEAFF. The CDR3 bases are TGTGCCACCAGGAGGACAGGGCAAACTGAAGCTTTCTTT.

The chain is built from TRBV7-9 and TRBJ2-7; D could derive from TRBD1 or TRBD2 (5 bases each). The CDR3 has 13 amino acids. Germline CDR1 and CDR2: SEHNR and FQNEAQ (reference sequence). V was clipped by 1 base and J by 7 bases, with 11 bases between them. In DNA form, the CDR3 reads TGTGCCAGCAGCTTAGTGGGGGTAGGGGAGCAGTACTTC. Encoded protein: CASSLVGVGEQYF. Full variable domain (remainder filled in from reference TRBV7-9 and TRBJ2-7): DTGVSQNPRHKITKRGQNVTFRCDPISEHNRLYWYRQTLGQGPEFLTYFQNEAQLEKSRLLSDRFSAERPKGSFSTLEIQRTEQGDSAMYLCASSLVGVGEQYFGPGTRLTVT.

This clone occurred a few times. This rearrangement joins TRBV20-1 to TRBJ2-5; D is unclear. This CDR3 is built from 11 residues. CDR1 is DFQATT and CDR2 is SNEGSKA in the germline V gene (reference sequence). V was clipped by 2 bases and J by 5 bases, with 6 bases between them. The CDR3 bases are TGCAGTGCTAGATCGAGGGAGACCCAGTACTTC. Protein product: CSARSRETQYF.

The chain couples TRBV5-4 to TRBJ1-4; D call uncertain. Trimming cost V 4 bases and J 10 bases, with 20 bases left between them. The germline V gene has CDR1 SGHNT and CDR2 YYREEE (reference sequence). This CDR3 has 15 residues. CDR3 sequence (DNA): TGTGCCAGCAGCCCCCCCTTTGGCCCTTGGTTAAAACTGTTTTTT. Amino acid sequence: CASSPPFGPWLKLFF.

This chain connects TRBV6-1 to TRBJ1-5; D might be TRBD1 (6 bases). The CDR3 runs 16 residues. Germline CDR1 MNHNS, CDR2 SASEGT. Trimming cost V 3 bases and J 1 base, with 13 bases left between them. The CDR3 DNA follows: TGTGCCAGCAGTGAGTCCAGGGGAGGAAGCAATCAGCCCCAGCATTTT. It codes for CASSESRGGSNQPQHF.

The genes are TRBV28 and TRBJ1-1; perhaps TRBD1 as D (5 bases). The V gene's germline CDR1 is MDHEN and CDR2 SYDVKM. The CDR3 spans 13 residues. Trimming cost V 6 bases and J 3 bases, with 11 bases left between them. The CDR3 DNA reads TGTGCCAGCAGGTCAGGGTCACACACTGAAGCTTTCTTT. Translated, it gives CASRSGSHTEAFF.

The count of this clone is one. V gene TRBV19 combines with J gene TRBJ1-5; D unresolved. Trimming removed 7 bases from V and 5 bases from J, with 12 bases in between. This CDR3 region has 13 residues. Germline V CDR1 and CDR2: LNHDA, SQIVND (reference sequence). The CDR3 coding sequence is TGTGCCAGTATGAGGGTTGCCCATCAGCCCCAGCATTTT. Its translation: CASMRVAHQPQHF.

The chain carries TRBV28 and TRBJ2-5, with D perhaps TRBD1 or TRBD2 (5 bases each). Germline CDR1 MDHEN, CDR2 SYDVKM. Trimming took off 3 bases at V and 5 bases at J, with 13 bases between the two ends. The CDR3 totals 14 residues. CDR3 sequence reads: CASSFVVGTETQYF. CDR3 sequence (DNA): TGTGCCAGCAGTTTCGTCGTAGGGACGGAGACCCAGTACTTC.

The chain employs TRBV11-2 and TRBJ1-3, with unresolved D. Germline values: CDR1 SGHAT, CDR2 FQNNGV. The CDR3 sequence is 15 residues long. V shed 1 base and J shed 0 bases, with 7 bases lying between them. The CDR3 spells CASSLGRSSGNTIYF. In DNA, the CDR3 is TGTGCCAGCAGCTTAGGACGGAGCTCTGGAAACACCATATATTTT.

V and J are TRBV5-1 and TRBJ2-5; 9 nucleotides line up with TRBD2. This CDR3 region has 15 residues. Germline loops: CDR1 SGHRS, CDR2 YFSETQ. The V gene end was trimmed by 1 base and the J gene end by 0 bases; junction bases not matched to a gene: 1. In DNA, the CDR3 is TGCGCCAGCAGCTTGCTAGCGGGATACCAAGAGACCCAGTACTTC. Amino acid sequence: CASSLLAGYQETQYF.

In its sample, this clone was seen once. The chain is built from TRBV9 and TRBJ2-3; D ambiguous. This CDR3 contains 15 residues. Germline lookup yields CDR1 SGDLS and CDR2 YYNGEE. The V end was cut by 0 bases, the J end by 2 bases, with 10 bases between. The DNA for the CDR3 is TGTGCCAGCAGCGTAGGGGTGGATTACACAGATACGCAGTATTTT. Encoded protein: CASSVGVDYTDTQYF.

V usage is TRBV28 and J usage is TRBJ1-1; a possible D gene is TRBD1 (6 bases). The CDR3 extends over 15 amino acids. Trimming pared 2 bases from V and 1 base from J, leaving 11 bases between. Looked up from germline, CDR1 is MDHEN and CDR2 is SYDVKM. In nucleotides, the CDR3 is TGTGCCAGCAGTTTACAGGGGATACAGAACACTGAAGCTTTCTTT. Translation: CASSLQGIQNTEAFF.

The CDR3 loop is CASSLDRSQYF. The CDR3 DNA reads TGCGCCAGCAGCCTCGACAGGAGCCAGTACTTC. The V call is TRBV5-1, the J call TRBJ2-5; perhaps TRBD1 as D (6 bases). V was trimmed by 4 bases and J by 10 bases, leaving 11 bases between them. The CDR3 sequence is 11 residues long. From germline, CDR1 is SGHRS and CDR2 YFSETQ.

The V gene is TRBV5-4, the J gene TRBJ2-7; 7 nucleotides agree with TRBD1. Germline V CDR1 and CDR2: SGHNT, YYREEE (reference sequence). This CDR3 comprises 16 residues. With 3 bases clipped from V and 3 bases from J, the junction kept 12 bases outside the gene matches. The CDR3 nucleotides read TGTGCCAGCAGCTGGTACCCGACAGGGACCCTCTACGAGCAGTACTTC. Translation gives CASSWYPTGTLYEQYF.

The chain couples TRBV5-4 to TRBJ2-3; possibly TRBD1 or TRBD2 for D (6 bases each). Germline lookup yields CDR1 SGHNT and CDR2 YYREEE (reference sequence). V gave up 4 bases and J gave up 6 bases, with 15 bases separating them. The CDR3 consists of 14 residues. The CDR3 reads CASSRRGGSDTQYF. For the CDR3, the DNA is TGTGCCAGCAGCCGCAGGGGAGGATCCGATACGCAGTATTTT.

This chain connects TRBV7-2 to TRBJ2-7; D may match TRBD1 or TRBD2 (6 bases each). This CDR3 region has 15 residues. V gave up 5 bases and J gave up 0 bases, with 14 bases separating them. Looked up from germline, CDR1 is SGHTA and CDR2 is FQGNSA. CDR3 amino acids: CASSRGLRTSYEQYF. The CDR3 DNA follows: TGTGCCAGCAGCCGGGGGCTGAGGACCTCCTACGAGCAGTACTTC. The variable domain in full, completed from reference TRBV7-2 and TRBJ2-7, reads GAGVSQSPSNKVTEKGKDVELRCDPISGHTALYWYRQSLGQGLEFLIYFQGNSAPDKSGLPSDRFSAERTGGSVSTLTIQRTQQEDSAVYLCASSRGLRTSYEQYFGPGTRLTVT.

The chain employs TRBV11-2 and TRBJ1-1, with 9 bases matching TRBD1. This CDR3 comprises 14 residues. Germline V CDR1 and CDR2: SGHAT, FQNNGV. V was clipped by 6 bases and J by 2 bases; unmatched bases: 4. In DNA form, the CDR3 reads TGTGCCAGCAGGGGGGGACAGGGAAACACTGAAGCTTTCTTT. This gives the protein CASRGGQGNTEAFF.

CDR3 sequence reads: CASRSRDRGYEQYF. The DNA for the CDR3 is TGTGCCAGCAGGAGTAGGGACAGGGGCTACGAGCAGTACTTC. V and J are TRBV5-6 and TRBJ2-7; 10 bases fit TRBD1. V lost 5 bases, J lost 3 bases, and 5 bases stayed unmatched. Germline CDR1 SGHDT, CDR2 YYEEEE. The CDR3 spans 14 residues.

The CDR3 is CASSLRSGAGDTQYF. The CDR3 coding sequence is TGTGCCAGCAGCTTACGCTCGGGAGCGGGAGATACGCAGTATTTT. The genes are TRBV7-9 and TRBJ2-3; D is possibly TRBD2 (6 bases). The CDR3 is made up of 15 amino acids. Germline V gene lookup returns CDR1 SEHNR and CDR2 FQNEAQ (reference sequence). The V gene lost 2 bases and the J gene lost 5 bases, with 14 bases spanning the gap. The full variable domain, its missing parts supplied by reference TRBV7-9 and TRBJ2-3, is DTGVSQNPRHKITKRGQNVTFRCDPISEHNRLYWYRQTLGQGPEFLTYFQNEAQLEKSRLLSDRFSAERPKGSFSTLEIQRTEQGDSAMYLCASSLRSGAGDTQYFGPGTRLTVL.

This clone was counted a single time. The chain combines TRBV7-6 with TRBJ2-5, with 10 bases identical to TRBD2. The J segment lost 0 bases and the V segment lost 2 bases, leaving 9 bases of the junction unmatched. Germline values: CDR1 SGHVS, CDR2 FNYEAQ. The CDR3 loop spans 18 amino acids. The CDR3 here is CASSLFPISGGHQETQYF. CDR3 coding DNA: TGTGCCAGCAGCTTATTCCCGATTAGCGGGGGGCACCAAGAGACCCAGTACTTC. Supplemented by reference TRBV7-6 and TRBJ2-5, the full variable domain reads GAGVSQSPRYKVTKRGQDVALRCDPISGHVSLYWYRQALGQGPEFLTYFNYEAQQDKSGLPNDRFSAERPEGSISTLTIQRTEQRDSAMYRCASSLFPISGGHQETQYFGPGTRLLVL.

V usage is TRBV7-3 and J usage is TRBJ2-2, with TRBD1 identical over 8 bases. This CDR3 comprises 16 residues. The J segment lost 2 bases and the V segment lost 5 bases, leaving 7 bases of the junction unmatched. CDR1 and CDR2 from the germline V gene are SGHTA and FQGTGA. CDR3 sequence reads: CASSLTGGPNTGELFF. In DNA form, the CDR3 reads TGTGCCAGCAGCCTCACAGGGGGACCTAACACCGGGGAGCTGTTTTTT. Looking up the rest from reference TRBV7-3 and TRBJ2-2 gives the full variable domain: GAGVSQTPSNKVTEKGKYVELRCDPISGHTALYWYRQSLGQGPEFLIYFQGTGAADDSGLPNDRFFAVRPEGSVSTLKIQRTERGDSAVYLCASSLTGGPNTGELFFGEGSRLTVL.

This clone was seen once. This CDR3 reads CASSILAGASQPQHF. Here the CDR3 DNA reads TGTGCCAGTAGTATATTGGCAGGGGCGAGTCAGCCCCAGCATTTT. The rearrangement joins TRBV19 to TRBJ1-5, with D possibly being TRBD1 (6 bases). This CDR3 spans 15 amino acids. Germline CDR1 LNHDA, CDR2 SQIVND (reference sequence). The V and J ends lost 2 bases and 6 bases respectively, with 14 bases between them. Based on the CDR3 plus reference TRBV19 and TRBJ1-5, the full variable domain is DGGITQSPKYLFRKEGQNVTLSCEQNLNHDAMYWYRQDPGQGLRLIYYSQIVNDFQKGDIAEGYSVSREKKESFPLTVTSAQKNPTAFYLCASSILAGASQPQHFGDGTRLSIL.

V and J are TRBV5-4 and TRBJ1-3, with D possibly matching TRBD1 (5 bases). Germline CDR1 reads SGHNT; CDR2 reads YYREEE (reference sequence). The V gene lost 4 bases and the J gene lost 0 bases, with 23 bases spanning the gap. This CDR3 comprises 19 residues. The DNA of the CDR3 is TGTGCCAGCAGCCTTGCCGGGTCATTGGACAACGTCTCTGGAAACACCATATATTTT. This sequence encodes CASSLAGSLDNVSGNTIYF.

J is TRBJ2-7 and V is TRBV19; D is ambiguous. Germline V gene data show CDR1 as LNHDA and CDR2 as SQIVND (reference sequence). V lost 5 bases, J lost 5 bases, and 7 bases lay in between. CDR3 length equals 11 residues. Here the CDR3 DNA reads TGTGCCAGTAGTCGGCAGGACGAGCAGTACTTC. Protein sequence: CASSRQDEQYF. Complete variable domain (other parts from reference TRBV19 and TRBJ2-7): DGGITQSPKYLFRKEGQNVTLSCEQNLNHDAMYWYRQDPGQGLRLIYYSQIVNDFQKGDIAEGYSVSREKKESFPLTVTSAQKNPTAFYLCASSRQDEQYFGPGTRLTVT.

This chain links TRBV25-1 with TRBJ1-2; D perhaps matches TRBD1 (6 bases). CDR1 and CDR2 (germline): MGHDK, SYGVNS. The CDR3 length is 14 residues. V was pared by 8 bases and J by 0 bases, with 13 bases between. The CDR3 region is CASGRAGANYGYTF. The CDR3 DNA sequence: TGTGCCAGCGGCCGGGCAGGGGCTAACTATGGCTACACCTTC.

This CDR3 reads CSATGGTGELFF. The CDR3 DNA reads TGCAGCGCGACAGGGGGGACCGGGGAGCTGTTTTTT. The rearrangement links TRBV29-1 to TRBJ2-2; 9 bases align to TRBD1. Trimming cost V 7 bases and J 5 bases; bases outside gene matches: 2. The CDR3 runs 12 residues. Germline V gives CDR1 SQVTM, CDR2 ANQGSEA.

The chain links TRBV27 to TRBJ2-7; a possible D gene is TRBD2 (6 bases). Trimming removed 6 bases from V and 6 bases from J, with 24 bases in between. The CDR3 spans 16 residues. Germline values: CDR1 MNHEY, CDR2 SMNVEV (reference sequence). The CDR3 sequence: CASSEEMGRGTLEQYF. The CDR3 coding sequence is TGTGCCAGCAGCGAAGAAATGGGGCGGGGAACGCTCGAGCAGTACTTC.

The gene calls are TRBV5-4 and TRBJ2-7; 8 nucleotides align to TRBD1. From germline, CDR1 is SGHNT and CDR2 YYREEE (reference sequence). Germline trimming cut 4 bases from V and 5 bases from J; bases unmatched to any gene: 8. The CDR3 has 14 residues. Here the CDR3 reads CASSIGQGDHEQYF. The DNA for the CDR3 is TGTGCCAGCAGCATCGGACAGGGCGACCACGAGCAGTACTTC.